This entry lists 7 T cell receptor beta chains sequenced from one sample in a study of blood T cell repertoires in COVID-19. Assay: immunoSEQ multiplex PCR; the TCRdb copy retains only in-frame clones and omits some. This sample has about 180,000 clones, with approximately 80% found just once. Sequencing input: PBMCs or T cells enriched from blood (not recorded which). The source is a man in his 60s who had been exposed to COVID-19.

The chain is built from TRBV7-8 and TRBJ2-3, with unresolved D. The CDR3 is 15 residues long. Germline V CDR1 and CDR2: SGHVS, FQNEAQ. V was cut by 5 bases and J by 0 bases, with 12 bases left in between. The CDR3 is CASSGGPGSTDTQYF. DNA for the CDR3: TGTGCCAGCAGCGGTGGCCCCGGGAGCACAGATACGCAGTATTTT.

Worth noting for this clone: The junction departs from germline at one end; a sequencing error may be responsible. For the CDR3, the DNA is TGTGCCAGCAGGGAAGTGGGCTTCTCTCTCAATGAGCAGTTCTTC. Protein: CASREVGFSLNEQFF. This chain joins TRBV6-1 and TRBJ2-1, with unresolved D. CDR3 size: 15 residues. Germline CDR1 and CDR2: MNHNS and SASEGT.

CDR3 bases: TGTGCCAGCAGTTTGGGGTCGGGACAGTGGGGTTTTGGCTACACCTTC. It specifies CASSLGSGQWGFGYTF. V and J are TRBV28 and TRBJ1-2; 7 bases align to TRBD1. V was clipped by 3 bases and J by 7 bases; unmatched bases: 14. The CDR3 is 16 residues long. Germline CDR1 reads MDHEN; CDR2 reads SYDVKM.

This sequence joins TRBV7-2 and TRBJ2-3; 9 bases line up with TRBD1. Germline CDR1 and CDR2: SGHTA and FQGNSA. The V and J ends lost 6 bases and 4 bases, in that order; junction bases with no gene match: 11. This CDR3 is 16 amino acids long. The DNA for the CDR3 is TGTGCCAGCAGTCGGGCGGGGACAGGGAGGGCAGATACGCAGTATTTT. It translates to CASSRAGTGRADTQYF.

The rearrangement joins TRBV29-1 to TRBJ2-7; the match to TRBD2 covers 7 bases. The CDR3 spans 13 residues. Trimming at V came to 4 bases and at J to 4 bases, leaving 7 bases not matched to a gene. CDR1 is SQVTM and CDR2 is ANQGSEA in the germline V gene. CDR3 DNA sequence: TGCAGCGTTGCCGGGACTACCAAATACGAGCAGTACTTC. This gives the protein CSVAGTTKYEQYF.

V gene TRBV4-1 combines with J gene TRBJ2-4; 8 bases are a match to TRBD1. Germline V CDR1 and CDR2: MGHRA, YSYEKL. The V and J ends lost 2 bases and 7 bases, in that order; junction bases with no gene match: 1. The CDR3 has 13 residues. CDR3 region: CASSQQGANIQYF. CDR3 sequence (DNA): TGCGCCAGCAGCCAACAGGGGGCGAACATTCAGTACTTC.

The chain couples TRBV7-9 to TRBJ2-1; 10 bases are shared with TRBD2. Germline lookup yields CDR1 SEHNR and CDR2 FQNEAQ (reference sequence). The CDR3 runs 16 residues. Unmatched junction bases numbered 10, after V lost 1 base and J lost 10 bases. The CDR3 nucleotides read TGTGCCAGCAGCTTAGGTATCGGACTAGCGGAGGGGGAGCAGTTCTTC. Its translation is CASSLGIGLAEGEQFF.